This T cell receptor (beta chain) comes out of a study of neoadjuvant anti-PD-1 for oral cavity cancer. Time point in this sample: after neoadjuvant nivolumab, at surgical resection. These newly diagnosed stage II-IVA oral cavity squamous cell carcinoma patients had no prior systemic or radiation treatment. Points from the study as a whole: Post-nivolumab, blood T cell clonality was significantly elevated in non-responders. TCR analyses covered only a few patients per response group.

The assay was immunoSEQ multiplex PCR, and TCRdb's table has in-frame clones only and misses some. The sample lists 72,000 or so clones, 86% occurring once. As regards this clone: Its specificity is not known.

The CDR3 has 13 residues. Germline loops: CDR1 MNHEY, CDR2 SVGAGI. V shed 5 bases and J shed 2 bases, with 7 bases lying between them. The sequences come from PBMCs, collected after nivolumab (anti-PD-1) treatment. The chain recombines TRBV6-5 with TRBJ1-5; D might be TRBD1 (5 bases). This receptor was taken from a person aged 40 to 85 with oral cavity squamous cell carcinoma. The DNA for the CDR3 is TGTGCCAGCAGTCGGGACGGCAATCAGCCCCAGCATTTT. Its protein product is CASSRDGNQPQHF.